One and the same sample provided the 30 T cell receptor beta chains below, sequenced in a study of blood T cell repertoires in COVID-19 (dated by TCRdb to 2018 to 2020). Library creation used the immunoSEQ multiplex PCR assay. This immuneACCESS table, as held by TCRdb, lists in-frame sequences with V and J called but not all clones. Of the missing ones, under half trace to an unresolved V gene in checked studies; the others have no known cause. In all, the sample holds under 150,000 clones, and roughly 72% of those were seen once. Approximately 10% of the sample is held by the ten biggest clonotypes. What was sequenced was peripheral blood. Source of these receptors: a human donor in a cohort sampled during active COVID-19.

V usage is TRBV19 and J usage is TRBJ2-2, with D maybe TRBD1 (5 bases). This CDR3 is built from 13 residues. Germline loops: CDR1 LNHDA, CDR2 SQIVND (reference sequence). Trimming pared 6 bases from V and 6 bases from J, leaving 11 bases between. The CDR3 DNA reads as TGTGCCAGTAGCGCGGTACAGGCCGGGGAGCTGTTTTTT. Its protein product is CASSAVQAGELFF.

This clone was seen just once. This chain uses TRBV5-4 with TRBJ1-1, with TRBD1 matching 7 bases. CDR1 SGHNT and CDR2 YYREEE come from the germline V gene (reference sequence). Trimming at V came to 2 bases and at J to 1 base, leaving 5 bases not matched to a gene. The CDR3 is 15 residues long. The CDR3 reads CASSLSDRTNTEAFF. As DNA, the CDR3 is TGTGCCAGCAGCTTATCGGACAGGACGAACACTGAAGCTTTCTTT.

This clone was recorded only once. The chain joins TRBV5-6 to TRBJ1-6; TRBD1 matches at 8 bases. V was clipped by 4 bases and J by 7 bases; unmatched bases: 7. The germline CDR1 and CDR2 sequences are SGHDT and YYEEEE. The CDR3 loop spans 15 amino acids. CDR3 bases: TGTGCCAGCAGCCCCTACGACAGGGGCAATTCACCCCTCCACTTT. Protein product: CASSPYDRGNSPLHF.

The V and J genes are TRBV4-2 and TRBJ2-1; 9 nucleotides match TRBD2. The length of the CDR3 is 17 residues. Germline CDR1 is LGHNA and CDR2 is YNFKEQ. V shed 3 bases and J 4 bases; nucleotides not matched to a gene: 10. The CDR3 loop is CASSHPGGGGVYNEQFF. The CDR3 region has the DNA TGTGCCAGCAGCCACCCTGGGGGCGGGGGGGTTTACAATGAGCAGTTCTTC.

This sequence joins TRBV6-6 and TRBJ2-7; no clear D gene. This CDR3 is 11 amino acids long. V shed 4 bases and J shed 5 bases, with 6 bases lying between them. Germline CDR1 reads MNHNY; CDR2 reads SVGAGI (reference sequence). This CDR3 is CASSFFNEQYF. DNA of the CDR3: TGTGCCAGCAGTTTTTTCAACGAGCAGTACTTC.

The chain employs TRBV5-6 and TRBJ2-3; 11 bases are a match to TRBD1. This CDR3 contains 16 residues. J was trimmed by 8 bases and V by 0 bases; bases with no gene match: 8. Germline values: CDR1 SGHDT, CDR2 YYEEEE. This chain's CDR3 is CASSLAGQGAGSTQYF. CDR3 nucleotide sequence: TGTGCCAGCAGCTTGGCAGGACAGGGGGCGGGTAGTACGCAGTATTTT.

There are a few counts of this clone. This chain uses TRBV13 with TRBJ2-7; 12 nucleotides agree with TRBD2. The CDR3 totals 17 residues. Germline CDR1 and CDR2: PRHDT and FYEKMQ (reference sequence). V trimming: 4 bases; J trimming: 4 bases; junction bases outside the gene matches: 11. This CDR3 reads CASSSLRLAGGDYEQYF. In DNA form, the CDR3 reads TGTGCCAGCAGCTCCTTGAGGCTAGCGGGGGGGGATTACGAGCAGTACTTC. The full variable domain, completed using reference TRBV13 and TRBJ2-7, is AAGVIQSPRHLIKEKRETATLKCYPIPRHDTVYWYQQGPGQDPQFLISFYEKMQSDKGSIPDRFSAQQFSDYHSELNMSSLELGDSALYFCASSSLRLAGGDYEQYFGPGTRLTVT.

The J gene is TRBJ1-2, the V gene TRBV7-6, with 12 bases aligning to TRBD1. V dropped 4 bases and J dropped 0; count of bases not matched to a gene: 15. The CDR3 contains 20 residues. Germline values: CDR1 SGHVS, CDR2 FNYEAQ. CDR3 amino acids: CASSYRDRGPTGGSNYGYTF. The DNA of the CDR3 is TGTGCCAGCAGCTACCGGGACAGGGGGCCGACCGGGGGATCTAACTATGGCTACACCTTC. The full variable domain, its missing parts supplied by reference TRBV7-6 and TRBJ1-2, is GAGVSQSPRYKVTKRGQDVALRCDPISGHVSLYWYRQALGQGPEFLTYFNYEAQQDKSGLPNDRFSAERPEGSISTLTIQRTEQRDSAMYRCASSYRDRGPTGGSNYGYTFGSGTRLTVV.

This sequence joins TRBV5-4 and TRBJ2-7, with D perhaps TRBD2 (5 bases). The CDR3 length is 14 residues. CDR1 and CDR2 from the germline V gene are SGHNT and YYREEE (reference sequence). The germline V and J ends were trimmed by 0 bases and 3 bases, with 10 bases remaining between them. As DNA, the CDR3 is TGTGCCAGCAGCTTGGACCCGGGGAGCTACGAGCAGTACTTC. This codes for CASSLDPGSYEQYF. Complete variable domain (other parts from reference TRBV5-4 and TRBJ2-7): ETGVTQSPTHLIKTRGQQVTLRCSSQSGHNTVSWYQQALGQGPQFIFQYYREEENGRGNFPPRFSGLQFPNYSSELNVNALELDDSALYLCASSLDPGSYEQYFGPGTRLTVT.

V and J are TRBV29-1 and TRBJ2-1, with 7 bases that match TRBD1. Germline trimming cut 6 bases from V and 4 bases from J; bases unmatched to any gene: 12. CDR1 and CDR2 (germline): SQVTM, ANQGSEA. CDR3 size: 15 residues. CDR3 sequence: CSVVTGASSYNEQFF. CDR3 nucleotides: TGCAGCGTGGTTACAGGGGCATCCTCATACAATGAGCAGTTCTTC.

This clone was recorded only once. V usage is TRBV6-5 and J usage is TRBJ2-3, with TRBD2 matching over 8 bases. The CDR3 has 15 residues. Germline V gene lookup returns CDR1 MNHEY and CDR2 SVGAGI. Losses at the gene ends were 8 bases for V and 6 bases for J; bases not matched to a gene: 13. Here the CDR3 reads CASGKNAGGWDTQYF. For the CDR3, the DNA is TGTGCCAGCGGTAAAAACGCGGGGGGATGGGATACGCAGTATTTT.

This clone has only one observation. The genes are TRBV5-1 and TRBJ1-1; 7 nucleotides agree with TRBD1. V lost 1 base, J lost 4 bases, and 7 bases stayed unmatched. Germline loops: CDR1 SGHRS, CDR2 YFSETQ. The CDR3 spans 15 residues. CDR3 sequence reads: CASSLQGQASTEAFF. CDR3 DNA sequence: TGCGCCAGCAGCTTGCAAGGACAGGCTAGCACTGAAGCTTTCTTT.

The chain recombines TRBV18 with TRBJ2-7, with TRBD1 as a possible D gene (6 bases). V gave up 3 bases and J gave up 4 bases, with 13 bases separating them. Looked up from germline, CDR1 is KGHSH and CDR2 is LQKENI. The CDR3 has 14 amino acids. The CDR3 DNA sequence: TGTGCCAGCTCACCCGGGACATTTGGATACGAGCAGTACTTC. This encodes CASSPGTFGYEQYF.

The V and J genes are TRBV6-5 and TRBJ1-2; 11 bases are shared with TRBD1. The V segment lost 6 bases and the J segment 5 bases; nucleotides outside the gene matches: 8. Germline CDR1 is MNHEY and CDR2 is SVGAGI. This CDR3 contains 15 residues. The CDR3 protein is CASSPRTGGRYGYTF. The CDR3 region has the DNA TGTGCCAGCAGCCCCCGGACAGGGGGCAGGTATGGCTACACCTTC.

This clone was counted once. V usage is TRBV19 and J usage is TRBJ1-5; D unresolved. This CDR3 is built from 16 residues. Germline values: CDR1 LNHDA, CDR2 SQIVND (reference sequence). V gave up 5 bases and J gave up 1 base, with 15 bases separating them. The CDR3 nucleotides are TGTGCCAGTAGTTCGTCCCCCGCAGTCAGCAATCAGCCCCAGCATTTT. This codes for CASSSSPAVSNQPQHF.

This clone was observed a single time. The chain joins TRBV18 to TRBJ2-3, with 10 bases matching TRBD1. The germline gives CDR1 KGHSH, CDR2 LQKENI. The CDR3 has 17 residues. V trimming: 6 bases; J trimming: 4 bases; junction bases outside the gene matches: 13. In DNA, the CDR3 is TGTGCCAGCTCCGTCGGTCTCGGGACAGGGGATTCAGATACGCAGTATTTT. It encodes CASSVGLGTGDSDTQYF.

The V and J genes are TRBV6-5 and TRBJ1-2; TRBD1 might be the D (5 bases). V was trimmed by 6 bases and J by 0 bases, leaving 14 bases between them. The CDR3 totals 15 residues. CDR1 and CDR2 from the germline V gene are MNHEY and SVGAGI. CDR3 in DNA: TGTGCCAGCAGGATCGACGGGGGTACTAACTATGGCTACACCTTC. This codes for CASRIDGGTNYGYTF.

This chain joins TRBV7-3 and TRBJ2-1; 11 bases line up with TRBD2. The germline CDR1 and CDR2 sequences are SGHTA and FQGTGA. V trimming: 1 base; J trimming: 0 bases; junction bases outside the gene matches: 5. The CDR3 contains 18 residues. CDR3 sequence reads: CASSLRPSGGSSYNEQFF. CDR3 nucleotides: TGTGCCAGCAGCTTAAGACCTAGCGGGGGGAGCTCCTACAATGAGCAGTTCTTC.

V usage is TRBV6-2 or TRBV6-3 and J usage is TRBJ2-5; D unclear. The CDR3 extends over 13 amino acids. Germline assignment: CDR1 MNHEY and CDR2 SVGEGT. Trimming shortened V by 5 bases and J by 2 bases, and 9 bases separated the two germline ends. CDR3 residues: CASSLLRQETQYF. In DNA, the CDR3 is TGTGCCAGCAGTCTCCTTAGACAAGAGACCCAGTACTTC.

The V call is TRBV7-3, the J call TRBJ2-3; a weak D match, TRBD1 (6 bases). This CDR3 contains 16 residues. Germline CDR1 is SGHTA and CDR2 is FQGTGA. Trimming removed 1 base at V and 2 bases at J, with 13 bases between. CDR3 nucleotide sequence: TGTGCCAGCAGCTTAAATCCAGGGGCGGTCACAGATACGCAGTATTTT. Its translation is CASSLNPGAVTDTQYF.

CDR3: CASSLGLAGGREEQFF. CDR3 nucleotides: TGTGCCAGCAGCTTAGGACTAGCGGGGGGACGTGAGGAGCAGTTCTTC. The chain is built from TRBV7-8 and TRBJ2-1, with 13 bases lining up with TRBD2. Germline lookup yields CDR1 SGHVS and CDR2 FQNEAQ. The CDR3 spans 16 residues. V was pared by 1 base and J by 10 bases, with 7 bases of the junction left unmatched.

J is TRBJ2-7 and V is TRBV6-5; 7 bases agree with TRBD2. V shed 7 bases and J 4 bases; nucleotides not matched to a gene: 4. The germline V gene encodes CDR1 MNHEY and CDR2 SVGAGI. CDR3 length: 12 amino acids. The CDR3 loop is CASKTSRYEQYF. In DNA, the CDR3 is TGTGCCAGCAAGACTAGCAGGTACGAGCAGTACTTC.

The chain carries TRBV12-3 or TRBV12-4 and TRBJ1-2; no clear D. Trimming cost V 1 base and J 5 bases, with 8 bases left between them. The CDR3 is 13 residues long. CDR3 nucleotide sequence: TGTGCCAGCAGTTTAGGTTCGGGATATGGCTACACCTTC. This gives the protein CASSLGSGYGYTF.

J is TRBJ2-3 and V is TRBV6-1; the D gene is possibly TRBD2 (5 bases). Germline V gives CDR1 MNHNS, CDR2 SASEGT. V shed 2 bases and J shed 6 bases, with 18 bases lying between them. The CDR3 runs to 16 residues. CDR3 in amino acids: CASSERTGSLSDTQYF. CDR3 DNA: TGTGCCAGCAGTGAACGAACGGGGAGTCTTTCGGATACGCAGTATTTT.

To note about this clone: Relative to the germline gene, one junction end is altered; a read error may explain this. This sample includes further DNA sequences coding for the same CDR3. J is TRBJ2-7 and V is TRBV11-2; a possible D gene is TRBD1 (5 bases). The length of the CDR3 is 14 residues. Germline V gene sequence: CDR1 SGHAT, CDR2 FQNNGV. The CDR3 DNA follows: TGTGCCAGCAGCTTAACGACAGCTCCCTATGAGCAGTACTTC. Its protein is CASSLTTAPYEQYF.

The chain is built from TRBV19 and TRBJ2-3, with TRBD2 matching over 8 bases. V shed 5 bases, J shed 6 bases, and the junction held 13 bases outside the gene matches. The CDR3 covers 16 residues. In germline, CDR1 is LNHDA, CDR2 SQIVND (reference sequence). The CDR3 DNA is TGTGCCAGTAGTGAGGGACTAGTTCTGAGGTCGGATACGCAGTATTTT. Its protein product is CASSEGLVLRSDTQYF.

The V call is TRBV3-1 (or the pseudogene TRBV3-2), the J call TRBJ2-2; 7 bases line up with TRBD1. Losses at the gene ends were 4 bases for V and 6 bases for J; bases not matched to a gene: 5. This CDR3 has 14 amino acids. The V gene's germline CDR1 is LGHDT and CDR2 YNNKEL (reference sequence). This CDR3 is CASSPDRYSGELFF. The DNA of the CDR3 is TGTGCCAGCAGCCCGGACAGGTACTCCGGGGAGCTGTTTTTT.

The chain uses TRBV6-8 and TRBJ1-5; tentative D call: TRBD1 (5 bases). The CDR3 has 14 residues. The germline CDR1 and CDR2 sequences are MNHGY and SAAAGT. V was trimmed by 8 bases and J by 3 bases, leaving 14 bases between them. CDR3 in DNA: TGTGCCAGCTTTGTACAGGTCCTCAATCAGCCCCAGCATTTT. Residues: CASFVQVLNQPQHF.

The genes are TRBV4-2 and TRBJ2-7, with TRBD2 as a possible D gene (6 bases). Trimming shortened V by 5 bases and J by 6 bases, and 20 bases separated the two germline ends. This CDR3 is built from 15 residues. CDR1 LGHNA and CDR2 YNFKEQ come from the germline V gene. The CDR3: CASSARWGTGGEQYF. DNA of the CDR3: TGTGCCAGCAGCGCCCGGTGGGGGACCGGGGGCGAGCAGTACTTC.

A few counts support this clone. The chain is built from TRBV9 and TRBJ2-7; 8 bases are shared with TRBD2. Trimming at V came to 3 bases and at J to 2 bases, leaving 4 bases not matched to a gene. The CDR3 runs 14 residues. Germline CDR1 is SGDLS and CDR2 is YYNGEE. The CDR3: CASSAGGETYEQYF. The CDR3 coding sequence is TGTGCCAGCAGCGCGGGAGGGGAGACCTACGAGCAGTACTTC. Full variable domain (rest looked up from reference TRBV9 and TRBJ2-7): DSGVTQTPKHLITATGQRVTLRCSPRSGDLSVYWYQQSLDQGLQFLIQYYNGEERAKGNILERFSAQQFPDLHSELNLSSLELGDSALYFCASSAGGETYEQYFGPGTRLTVT.